This is a list of T cell receptor beta chains from one sample in a study of cytomegalovirus exposure and HLA in healthy donors. Sequenced by immunoSEQ multiplex PCR; TCRdb stores in-frame clones only, minus some. Of some 150,000 clones listed, 80% to 90% are singletons. The sequenced sample consisted of PBMCs. Receptor source: a woman in her twenties or thirties in good health and CMV-seronegative. Each CDR3 is given with its conserved first and last residue. D genes are given only for firm matches. Rows may omit the clone size; those that give it use once, few, many or a size class.

size: NA
V: TRBV13
D: TRBD1
length: 16
J: TRBJ1-5
CDR3: CASSPRTGNSNQPQHF
DNA: TGTGCCAGCAGCCCCCGGACAGGGAATAGCAATCAGCCCCAGCATTTT

size: NA
V: TRBV4-3
D: NA
length: 16
J: TRBJ1-2
CDR3: CASSQAEGGQDYGYTF
DNA: TGCGCCAGCAGCCAAGCGGAAGGGGGTCAGGACTATGGCTACACCTTC

size: few
V: TRBV10-1
D: NA
length: 11
J: TRBJ1-1
CDR3: CASQKNTEAFF
DNA: TGCGCCAGTCAAAAGAACACTGAAGCTTTCTTT

size: NA
V: TRBV5-8
D: TRBD1
length: 14
J: TRBJ1-2
CDR3: CASTMGQPRDGYTF
DNA: TGTGCCAGCACGATGGGACAGCCCAGGGATGGCTACACCTTC

size: NA
V: TRBV28
D: NA
length: 13
J: TRBJ1-2
CDR3: CASRPTVFYGYTF
DNA: TGTGCCAGCAGGCCTACAGTCTTCTATGGCTACACCTTC

size: NA
V: TRBV4-3
D: TRBD2
length: 16
J: TRBJ2-1
CDR3: CASSQEGTSGYNEQFF
DNA: TGCGCCAGCAGCCAGGAAGGGACTAGCGGGTACAATGAGCAGTTCTTC

size: NA
V: TRBV27
D: TRBD2
length: 14
J: TRBJ2-7
CDR3: CASSVSGRVHEQYF
DNA: TGTGCCAGCAGCGTTAGCGGGAGAGTCCACGAGCAGTACTTC

size: NA
V: TRBV19
D: NA
length: 10
J: TRBJ2-7
CDR3: CASGDYEQYF
DNA: TGTGCCAGCGGTGATTACGAGCAGTACTTC

size: NA
V: TRBV4-3
D: TRBD2
length: 17
J: TRBJ2-3
CDR3: CASSQEPSGGASDTQYF
DNA: TGCGCCAGCAGCCAAGAACCTAGCGGGGGGGCCTCGGATACGCAGTATTTT

size: NA
V: TRBV5-6
D: NA
length: 15
J: TRBJ2-7
CDR3: CASSTTGLRTGEQYF
DNA: TGTGCCAGCAGCACCACCGGGTTACGAACCGGTGAGCAGTACTTC

size: NA
V: TRBV18
D: TRBD2
length: 16
J: TRBJ2-3
CDR3: CASSETSGPYTDTQYF
DNA: TGTGCCAGCTCCGAAACTAGCGGGCCTTACACAGATACGCAGTATTTT

size: once
V: TRBV5-1
D: TRBD2
length: 16
J: TRBJ2-7
CDR3: CASSSTSGQSSYEQYF
DNA: TGCGCCAGCAGCTCCACTAGCGGGCAGAGCTCCTACGAGCAGTACTTC

size: NA
V: TRBV10-3
D: TRBD1
length: 15
J: TRBJ2-1
CDR3: CAIRTGGFSSNEQFF
DNA: TGTGCCATAAGGACAGGGGGCTTCTCTTCCAATGAGCAGTTCTTC

size: NA
V: TRBV6-6
D: NA
length: 16
J: TRBJ1-1
CDR3: CASSYPPTDLNTEAFF
DNA: TGTGCCAGCAGTTACCCTCCGACAGATTTGAACACTGAAGCTTTCTTT

size: NA
V: TRBV4-2
D: TRBD1
length: 16
J: TRBJ1-2
CDR3: CASSQDRGQGARGYTF
DNA: TGTGCCAGCAGCCAAGATAGGGGACAGGGGGCCCGTGGCTACACCTTC

size: NA
V: TRBV5-4
D: NA
length: 13
J: TRBJ2-5
CDR3: CASSIDRSETQYF
DNA: TGTGCCAGCAGCATCGACAGGTCCGAGACCCAGTACTTC

size: NA
V: TRBV19
D: TRBD1
length: 16
J: TRBJ2-2
CDR3: CASSPLDRDNTGELFF
DNA: TGTGCCAGTAGTCCCCTGGACAGGGATAACACCGGGGAGCTGTTTTTT

size: NA
V: TRBV9
D: TRBD1
length: 16
J: TRBJ2-5
CDR3: CASSVGTGFGQETQYF
DNA: TGTGCCAGCAGCGTAGGGACAGGGTTCGGCCAAGAGACCCAGTACTTC

size: NA
V: TRBV19
D: TRBD1
length: 13
J: TRBJ2-7
CDR3: CASSYGQVYEQYF
DNA: TGTGCCAGTAGTTACGGACAGGTCTACGAGCAGTACTTC

size: NA
V: TRBV6-1
D: NA
length: 14
J: TRBJ1-1
CDR3: CASSRDIHYTEAFF
DNA: TGTGCCAGCAGTCGGGACATACATTACACTGAAGCTTTCTTT

size: NA
V: TRBV5-1
D: NA
length: 16
J: TRBJ1-2
CDR3: CASSLDPGADNYGYTF
DNA: TGCGCCAGCAGCTTGGATCCAGGGGCAGACAACTATGGCTACACCTTC

size: NA
V: TRBV27
D: TRBD1
length: 14
J: TRBJ2-3
CDR3: CASSPRTGTDTQYF
DNA: TGTGCCAGCAGTCCGCGGACAGGGACAGATACGCAGTATTTT

size: NA
V: TRBV27
D: TRBD2
length: 16
J: TRBJ2-3
CDR3: CASTRRGGRTGDTQYF
DNA: TGTGCCAGCACGCGCCGCGGCGGGAGGACCGGAGATACGCAGTATTTT

size: NA
V: TRBV6-5
D: NA
length: 12
J: TRBJ1-6
CDR3: CASSDINSPLHF
DNA: TGTGCCAGCAGTGACATCAATTCACCCCTCCACTTT

size: NA
V: TRBV7-9
D: NA
length: 14
J: TRBJ2-2
CDR3: CASSSQGNTGELFF
DNA: TGTGCCAGCAGCTCGCAGGGGAACACCGGGGAGCTGTTTTTT

size: few
V: TRBV5-1
D: NA
length: 14
J: TRBJ1-1
CDR3: CASSFQGGNTEAFF
DNA: TGCGCCAGCAGCTTTCAGGGTGGGAACACTGAAGCTTTCTTT

size: NA
V: TRBV7-8
D: NA
length: 16
J: TRBJ1-1
CDR3: CASSLAPGGMNTEAFF
DNA: TGTGCCAGCAGCTTAGCGCCGGGGGGGATGAACACTGAAGCTTTCTTT

size: NA
V: TRBV12-5
D: NA
length: 11
J: TRBJ2-3
CDR3: CASGPADTQYF
DNA: TGTGCTAGTGGTCCTGCAGATACGCAGTATTTT

size: NA
V: TRBV10-3
D: TRBD1
length: 15
J: TRBJ1-2
CDR3: CAISAGQAGPYGYTF
DNA: TGTGCCATCAGTGCTGGACAGGCGGGCCCCTATGGCTACACCTTC

size: NA
V: TRBV18
D: TRBD1
length: 13
J: TRBJ1-1
CDR3: CASSRDRATEAFF
DNA: TGTGCCAGCTCCCGGGACAGGGCCACTGAAGCTTTCTTT

size: NA
V: TRBV2
D: NA
length: 14
J: TRBJ2-5
CDR3: CASTSGLARETQYF
DNA: TGTGCCAGCACTTCCGGTCTAGCGAGAGAGACCCAGTACTTC

size: once
V: TRBV27
D: TRBD1
length: 15
J: TRBJ2-7
CDR3: CASSRKRQGLGEQYF
DNA: TGTGCCAGCAGCCGGAAAAGACAGGGATTAGGAGAGCAGTACTTC

size: NA
V: TRBV6-6
D: TRBD2
length: 16
J: TRBJ2-7
CDR3: CASSRGIAGGRYEQYF
DNA: TGTGCCAGCAGTCGGGGTATAGCGGGGGGGCGTTACGAGCAGTACTTC

size: NA
V: TRBV2
D: TRBD1
length: 15
J: TRBJ2-7
CDR3: CASSPSGQGSYEQYF
DNA: TGTGCCAGCAGTCCTTCGGGACAGGGTTCCTACGAGCAGTACTTC

size: NA
V: TRBV5-1
D: TRBD1
length: 15
J: TRBJ1-6
CDR3: CASSGTGAGNSPLHF
DNA: TGCGCCAGCAGCGGGACAGGGGCGGGTAATTCACCCCTCCACTTT

size: NA
V: TRBV21-1
D: NA
length: 12
J: TRBJ1-4
CDR3: CASRHKFEKLFF
DNA: TGTGCCAGTAGACATAAATTTGAAAAACTGTTTTTT

size: NA
V: TRBV2
D: TRBD2
length: 15
J: TRBJ2-5
CDR3: CASSEGRGAQETQYF
DNA: TGTGCCAGCAGTGAAGGGCGGGGGGCGCAAGAGACCCAGTACTTC

size: NA
V: TRBV28
D: TRBD2
length: 15
J: TRBJ2-1
CDR3: CASSPGTMRGDEQFF
DNA: TGTGCCAGCAGTCCCGGGACTATGCGGGGCGATGAGCAGTTCTTC

size: NA
V: TRBV6-1
D: NA
length: 14
J: TRBJ2-5
CDR3: CASSEGQGLETQYF
DNA: TGTGCCAGCAGTGAAGGACAGGGACTGGAGACCCAGTACTTC

size: few
V: TRBV30
D: NA
length: 15
J: TRBJ2-6
CDR3: CAWSPEVAGANVLTF
DNA: TGTGCCTGGAGTCCGGAGGTAGCTGGGGCCAACGTCCTGACTTTC

size: NA
V: TRBV18
D: TRBD2
length: 18
J: TRBJ2-2
CDR3: CASSHQAGLAGNTGELFF
DNA: TGTGCCAGCTCACACCAGGCGGGGCTAGCGGGGAACACCGGGGAGCTGTTTTTT

size: many
V: TRBV5-6
D: NA
length: 14
J: TRBJ1-4
CDR3: CASTQRGTNEKLFF
DNA: TGTGCCAGCACCCAACGGGGAACTAATGAAAAACTGTTTTTT

size: NA
V: TRBV27
D: NA
length: 15
J: TRBJ2-7
CDR3: CASSLPGQGSGEQYF
DNA: TGTGCCAGCAGTCTACCGGGACAAGGATCGGGCGAGCAGTACTTC

size: NA
V: TRBV7-2
D: NA
length: 14
J: TRBJ1-3
CDR3: CASRNGESGNTIYF
DNA: TGTGCCAGCAGGAACGGGGAATCTGGAAACACCATATATTTT

size: NA
V: TRBV4-3
D: TRBD1
length: 15
J: TRBJ1-1
CDR3: CASSQGTNRGTEAFF
DNA: TGCGCCAGCAGCCAGGGTACAAACAGGGGCACTGAAGCTTTCTTT

size: NA
V: TRBV13
D: TRBD2
length: 13
J: TRBJ2-7
CDR3: CASSRGVDYEQYF
DNA: TGTGCCAGCAGTCGGGGGGTCGACTACGAGCAGTACTTC

size: NA
V: TRBV12-5
D: TRBD2
length: 18
J: TRBJ2-7
CDR3: CASGLVLPRRAGVHEQYF
DNA: TGTGCTAGTGGTTTGGTACTCCCGAGGCGAGCGGGAGTACACGAGCAGTACTTC

size: NA
V: TRBV9
D: TRBD2
length: 16
J: TRBJ2-5
CDR3: CASSVEVAGVPETQYF
DNA: TGTGCCAGCAGCGTAGAGGTAGCGGGAGTCCCAGAGACCCAGTACTTC

size: few
V: TRBV10-3
D: TRBD2
length: 13
J: TRBJ2-7
CDR3: CAISGSGRAAQYF
DNA: TGTGCCATCAGTGGTAGCGGGAGGGCCGCGCAGTACTTC

size: NA
V: TRBV5-4
D: NA
length: 14
J: TRBJ1-1
CDR3: CASSLVQMNTEAFF
DNA: TGTGCCAGCAGCTTGGTCCAGATGAACACTGAAGCTTTCTTT